This T cell receptor beta chain appears in the sequencing data of a study of CD8+CD57+ T cells in acquired aplastic anemia. Study conclusions and caveats: Between patients and controls, 25 to 35 CD8+ CDR3 sequences were found in common.

The use of genomic DNA as template underpinned the TCR beta VDJ and CDR3 profiling. MiXCR was run by TCRdb on the reads, yielding one entry per CDR3 protein. The data contain approximately 250,000 distinct CDR3 sequences, around 82% of them singletons. V lost 3 bases and J 4 bases, leaving 9 bases between the germline ends. Per germline, CDR1 SGHRS and CDR2 YFSETQ. The CDR3 is 13 residues long. Patients selected for sequencing had displayed CD8+CD57+ cell expansion by flow cytometry. A word on this clonotype: Its cognate antigen is unknown.

The V and J genes are TRBV5-1 and TRBJ2-3; no clear D. The sequenced sample consisted of sorted CD4+, CD8+, or CD8+CD57+ T cells (not recorded which) from PBMCs. The sequence was collected from a human donor with aplastic anemia. CDR3 residues: CASSSLVSDTQYF. CDR3 bases: TGCGCCAGCAGCTCGCTTGTCTCAGATACGCAGTATTTT.